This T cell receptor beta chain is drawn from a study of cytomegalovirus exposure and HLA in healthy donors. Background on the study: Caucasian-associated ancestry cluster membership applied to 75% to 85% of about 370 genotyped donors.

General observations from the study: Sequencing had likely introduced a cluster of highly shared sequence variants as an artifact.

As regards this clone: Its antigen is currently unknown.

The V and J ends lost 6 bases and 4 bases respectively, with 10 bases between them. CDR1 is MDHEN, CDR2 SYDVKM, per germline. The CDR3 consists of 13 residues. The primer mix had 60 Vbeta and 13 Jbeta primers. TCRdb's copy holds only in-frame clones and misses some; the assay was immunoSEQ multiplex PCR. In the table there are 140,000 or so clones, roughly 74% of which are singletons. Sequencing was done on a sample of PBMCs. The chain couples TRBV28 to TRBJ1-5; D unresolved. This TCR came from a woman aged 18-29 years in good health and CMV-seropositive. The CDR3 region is CASSPTENQPQHF. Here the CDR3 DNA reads TGTGCCAGCAGCCCAACAGAGAATCAGCCCCAGCATTTT.